This T cell receptor (beta chain) derives from a study of human T cells and chemical hapten exposure. Whole-study context: DPC at 0.01% went onto the upper back in patch tests, read at 6 days.

Time point of the sample: patch test 2, 6 weeks after DPC sensitization. Described treatment: therapeutic diphenylcyclopropenone sensitization with weekly scalp DPC. The authors' total RNA extraction used unfractionated whole blood. Original methodology: Samples had a median of 95,638 TCRs, ranging 23,224 to 690,600. TCRdb re-called the RACE reads with MiXCR, one entry per CDR3 protein. In this record, the V and J calls reflect TCRdb's handling and not the investigators' own analysis. The repertoire holds roughly 380,000 distinct CDR3 sequences, nearly 6.5% seen once, with around 6% in the top ten. This clonotype came up many times. With 4 bases removed from V and 2 bases from J, the gap between germline ends came to 11 bases. Germline V gives CDR1 SGHTA, CDR2 FQGNSA. The CDR3 spans 14 residues.

This clonotype was sampled from a woman younger than 35 with alopecia areata. Some clones in this sample may be carry-over from other donors' samples. This chain joins TRBV7-2 and TRBJ1-1, with D hard to call. The sequencing here drew on whole blood, taken in connection with sensitization to the hapten diphenylcyclopropenone (DPC). The CDR3: CASSSSRGNTEAFF. CDR3 in DNA: TGTGCCAGCAGCTCGAGTCGGGGAAACACTGAAGCTTTCTTT. Using reference TRBV7-2 and TRBJ1-1 for the parts outside the CDR3, the full variable domain is GAGVSQSPSNKVTEKGKDVELRCDPISGHTALYWYRQSLGQGLEFLIYFQGNSAPDKSGLPSDRFSAERTGGSVSTLTIQRTQQEDSAVYLCASSSSRGNTEAFFGQGTRLTVV.